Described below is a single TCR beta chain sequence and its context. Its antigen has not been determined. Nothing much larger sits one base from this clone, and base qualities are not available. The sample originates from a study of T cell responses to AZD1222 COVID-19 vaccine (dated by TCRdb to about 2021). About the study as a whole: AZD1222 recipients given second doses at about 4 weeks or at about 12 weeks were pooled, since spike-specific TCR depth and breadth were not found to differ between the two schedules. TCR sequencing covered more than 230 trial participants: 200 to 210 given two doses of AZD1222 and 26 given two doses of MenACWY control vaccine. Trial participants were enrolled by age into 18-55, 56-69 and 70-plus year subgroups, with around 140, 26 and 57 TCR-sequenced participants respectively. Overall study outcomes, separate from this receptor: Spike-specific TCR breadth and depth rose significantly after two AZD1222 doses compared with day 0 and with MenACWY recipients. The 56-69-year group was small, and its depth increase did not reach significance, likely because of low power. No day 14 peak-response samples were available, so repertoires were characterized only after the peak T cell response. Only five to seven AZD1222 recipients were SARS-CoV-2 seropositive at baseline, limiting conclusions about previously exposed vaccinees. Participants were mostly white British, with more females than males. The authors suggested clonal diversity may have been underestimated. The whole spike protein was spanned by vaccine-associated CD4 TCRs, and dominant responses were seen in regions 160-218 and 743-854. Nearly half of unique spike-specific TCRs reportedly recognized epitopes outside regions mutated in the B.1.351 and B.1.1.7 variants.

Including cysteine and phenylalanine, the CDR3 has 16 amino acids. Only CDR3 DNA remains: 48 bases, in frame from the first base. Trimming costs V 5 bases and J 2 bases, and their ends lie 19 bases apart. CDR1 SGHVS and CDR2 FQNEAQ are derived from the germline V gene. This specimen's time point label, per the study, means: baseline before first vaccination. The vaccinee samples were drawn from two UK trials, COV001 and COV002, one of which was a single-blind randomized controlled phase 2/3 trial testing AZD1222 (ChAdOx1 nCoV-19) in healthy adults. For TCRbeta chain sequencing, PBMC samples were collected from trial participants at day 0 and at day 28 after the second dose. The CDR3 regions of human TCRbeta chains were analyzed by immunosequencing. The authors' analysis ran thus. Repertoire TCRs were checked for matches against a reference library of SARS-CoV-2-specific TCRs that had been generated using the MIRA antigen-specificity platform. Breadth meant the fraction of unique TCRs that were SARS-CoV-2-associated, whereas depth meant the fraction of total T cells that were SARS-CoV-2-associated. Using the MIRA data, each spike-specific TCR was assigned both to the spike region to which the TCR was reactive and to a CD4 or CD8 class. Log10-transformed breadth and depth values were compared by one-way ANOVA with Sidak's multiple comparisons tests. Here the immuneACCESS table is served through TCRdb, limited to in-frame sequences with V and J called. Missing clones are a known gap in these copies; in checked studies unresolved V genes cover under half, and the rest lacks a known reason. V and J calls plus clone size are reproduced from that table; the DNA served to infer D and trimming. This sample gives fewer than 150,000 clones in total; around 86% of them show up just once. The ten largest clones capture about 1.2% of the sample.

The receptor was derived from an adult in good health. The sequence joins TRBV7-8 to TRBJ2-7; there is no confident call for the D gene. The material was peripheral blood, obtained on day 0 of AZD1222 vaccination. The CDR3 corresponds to CASSPDWTSFTYEQYF. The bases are TGTGCCAGCAGCCCCGATTGGACGTCCTTTACCTACGAGCAGTACTTC.